This T cell receptor beta chain was identified during a study of human T cells and chemical hapten exposure. Overall study findings and caveats: PT1 expanded TCR counts correlated positively with patch test score.

In the study's own analysis: Per-sample TCR counts ranged from roughly 20,000 to 750,000, median about 98,000. In TCRdb, the RACE reads were re-called with MiXCR into one record per CDR3 protein. It is TCRdb's table, rather than the study itself, that gives the V and J calls and clone size. The table shows more than 85,000 distinct CDR3 sequences, with about a tenth occurring only once. In its sample, this clonotype was seen a few times. Its antigen is undetermined. Documented time point: patch test 2, 6 weeks after DPC sensitization. Treatment: therapeutic diphenylcyclopropenone sensitization with weekly scalp DPC. Germline CDR1 SGHRS, CDR2 YFSETQ. The V end was cut by 0 bases, the J end by 8 bases, with 15 bases between. The CDR3 has 15 residues.

The chain links TRBV5-1 to TRBJ2-1, with D possibly being TRBD1 (6 bases). Sequenced material: whole blood, taken in connection with sensitization to the hapten diphenylcyclopropenone (DPC). The TCR sequence derives from a woman between 40 and 55 years old with alopecia areata. Some clones in this sample may be carry-over from other donors' samples. Here the CDR3 DNA reads TGCGCCAGCAGCTTGGTCCCGGGACAAGAGTATGAGCAGTTCTTC. Protein sequence: CASSLVPGQEYEQFF.